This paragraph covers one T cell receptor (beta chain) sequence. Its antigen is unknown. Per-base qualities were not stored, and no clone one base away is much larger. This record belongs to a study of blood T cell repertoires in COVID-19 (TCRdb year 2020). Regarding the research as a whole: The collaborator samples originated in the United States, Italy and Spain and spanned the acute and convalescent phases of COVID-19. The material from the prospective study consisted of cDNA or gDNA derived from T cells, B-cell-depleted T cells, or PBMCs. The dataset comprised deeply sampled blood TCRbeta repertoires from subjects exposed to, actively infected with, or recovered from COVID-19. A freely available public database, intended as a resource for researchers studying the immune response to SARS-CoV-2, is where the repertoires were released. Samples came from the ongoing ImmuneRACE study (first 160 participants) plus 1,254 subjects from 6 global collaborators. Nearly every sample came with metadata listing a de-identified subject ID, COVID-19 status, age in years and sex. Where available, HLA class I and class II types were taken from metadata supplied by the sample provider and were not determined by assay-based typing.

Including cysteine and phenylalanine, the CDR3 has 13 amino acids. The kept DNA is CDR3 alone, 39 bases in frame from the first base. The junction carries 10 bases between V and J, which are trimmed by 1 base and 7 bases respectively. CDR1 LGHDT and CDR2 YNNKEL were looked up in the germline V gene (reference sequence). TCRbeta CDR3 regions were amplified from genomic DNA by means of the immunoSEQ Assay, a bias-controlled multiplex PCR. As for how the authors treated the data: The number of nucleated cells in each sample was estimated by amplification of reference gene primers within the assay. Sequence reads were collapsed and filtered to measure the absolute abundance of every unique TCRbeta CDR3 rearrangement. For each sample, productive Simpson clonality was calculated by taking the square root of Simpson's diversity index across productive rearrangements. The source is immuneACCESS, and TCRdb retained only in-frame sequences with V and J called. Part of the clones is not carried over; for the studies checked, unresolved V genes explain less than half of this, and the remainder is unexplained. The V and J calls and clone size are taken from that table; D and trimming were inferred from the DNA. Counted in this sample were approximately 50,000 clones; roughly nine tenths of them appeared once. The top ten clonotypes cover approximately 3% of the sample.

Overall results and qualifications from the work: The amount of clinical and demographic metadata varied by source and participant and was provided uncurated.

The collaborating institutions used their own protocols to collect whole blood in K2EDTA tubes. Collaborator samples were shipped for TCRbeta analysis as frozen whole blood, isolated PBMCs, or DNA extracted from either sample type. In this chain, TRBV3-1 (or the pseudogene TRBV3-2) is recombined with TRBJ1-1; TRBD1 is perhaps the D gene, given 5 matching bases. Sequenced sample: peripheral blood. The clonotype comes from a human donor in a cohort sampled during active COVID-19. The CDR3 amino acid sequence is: CASSQARDGEAFF. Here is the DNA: TGTGCCAGCAGCCAAGCGCGGGACGGTGAAGCTTTCTTT.